The TCR beta chain described here comes from a study of cytomegalovirus exposure and HLA in healthy donors. Broader study findings: Overall, approximately 150 TCR beta chains were annotated as cytomegalovirus-associated. Later analysis identified several of the most significant clusters that appeared linked to common viral pathogens. Because they were indistinguishable, some V segments, including TRBV6-2 and TRBV6-3, were excluded. Most TCR sequences proved rare, with some public TCRs found in many donors.

J lost 1 base, V lost 4 bases, and 5 bases had no gene match. Per germline, CDR1 SGHNT and CDR2 YYREEE (reference sequence). The CDR3 runs 15 residues. As for this clone: Its antigen remains unknown.

With 60 Vbeta and 13 Jbeta primers, the PCR was carried out. Sequenced by immunoSEQ multiplex PCR; TCRdb stores in-frame clones only, minus some. The repertoire has some 150,000 clones, nearly 80% of them found once; the top ten carry about 3%. Sample: PBMCs. The chain joins TRBV5-4 to TRBJ1-5; TRBD1 matches 7 bases. The sequence was obtained from a man aged 40-55 years in good health and CMV-seropositive. The CDR3 region has the DNA TGTGCCAGCAGCACCGACAGGGACAGCAATCAGCCCCAGCATTTT. It codes for CASSTDRDSNQPQHF.